The 13 T cell receptor beta chains presented below share a single source sample, sequenced in a study of blood T cell repertoires in COVID-19. Sequencing was performed with immunoSEQ multiplex PCR; in TCRdb, only in-frame clones are kept and a portion is missing. The table records roughly 62,000 clones, 80% to 85% of them present only once. The sequencing sample was made of peripheral blood. Receptors were obtained from a man older than 75 with COVID-19, enrolled during active disease.

The V call is TRBV7-9, the J call TRBJ1-2; D call uncertain. From germline, CDR1 is SEHNR and CDR2 FQNEAQ (reference sequence). The CDR3 sequence is 17 residues long. V gave up 4 bases and J gave up 1 base, with 19 bases separating them. CDR3 amino acids: CASSSVTLSGINYGYTF. The CDR3 DNA is TGTGCCAGCAGCTCAGTGACCCTCTCCGGGATTAACTATGGCTACACCTTC.

The chain uses TRBV18 and TRBJ1-1, with a weak D call TRBD1 (5 bases). The CDR3 is 15 residues long. The germline V and J ends were trimmed by 1 base and 3 bases, with 12 bases remaining between them. The germline gives CDR1 KGHSH, CDR2 LQKENI. CDR3 coding DNA: TGTGCCAGCTCACCACGGGGGGTCAGGGACACTGAAGCTTTCTTT. This translates into CASSPRGVRDTEAFF.

J is TRBJ2-2 and V is TRBV7-9; D is possibly TRBD2 (6 bases). Germline V gene data show CDR1 as SEHNR and CDR2 as FQNEAQ (reference sequence). The V end was cut by 2 bases, the J end by 5 bases, with 18 bases between. CDR3 size: 17 residues. CDR3 protein: CASSLPTGPGGTGELFF. For the CDR3, the DNA is TGTGCCAGCAGCTTACCTACTGGCCCCGGGGGAACCGGGGAGCTGTTTTTT.

The chain joins TRBV9 to TRBJ1-4; D is possibly TRBD1 (5 bases). Trimming shortened V by 0 bases and J by 4 bases, and 10 bases separated the two germline ends. This CDR3 has 15 amino acids. The germline CDR1 and CDR2 sequences are SGDLS and YYNGEE. CDR3 sequence (DNA): TGTGCCAGCAGCGTAGGGGACTGGAGTAATGAAAAACTGTTTTTT. This sequence encodes CASSVGDWSNEKLFF.

This clone was detected once. The V call is TRBV30, the J call TRBJ2-7; the match to TRBD2 covers 7 bases. The V gene's germline CDR1 is GTSNPN and CDR2 SVGIG (reference sequence). This CDR3 comprises 13 residues. V shed 2 bases and J 2 bases; nucleotides not matched to a gene: 3. Written as DNA, the CDR3 is TGTGCCTGGAGTCGGGGGGTACCCTACGAGCAGTACTTC. Protein: CAWSRGVPYEQYF.

This clone has more than one count but fewer than ten. The J gene is TRBJ1-2, the V gene TRBV9, with 9 bases identical to TRBD1. The CDR3 consists of 15 residues. V lost 4 bases to trimming and J lost 4 bases; unmatched junction nucleotides: 8. The germline V gene encodes CDR1 SGDLS and CDR2 YYNGEE. CDR3: CASSPTGGPIYGYTF. DNA for the CDR3: TGTGCCAGCAGCCCCACAGGGGGCCCGATCTATGGCTACACCTTC.

The chain links TRBV6-2 or TRBV6-3 to TRBJ2-6, with D unresolved. Germline CDR1 MNHEY, CDR2 SVGEGT. V lost 2 bases and J lost 4, with 9 bases in between. There are 15 residues in the CDR3. CDR3 nucleotide sequence: TGTGCCAGCAGTTACGAAGCGACCGGGGCCAACGTCCTGACTTTC. This translates into CASSYEATGANVLTF.

This clone came up once. The J gene is TRBJ1-1, the V gene TRBV7-2; D may be TRBD1 (5 bases). The CDR3 runs 14 residues. In germline, CDR1 is SGHTA, CDR2 FQGNSA. V was shortened by 5 bases and J by 4 bases, with 14 bases between the two germline ends. The CDR3 bases are TGTGCCAGCAGCCGCAGGGATTTGGGCACTGAAGCTTTCTTT. Its translation is CASSRRDLGTEAFF.

The gene calls are TRBV4-2 and TRBJ2-7; TRBD2 matches at 8 bases. The CDR3 extends over 15 amino acids. Germline V lookup: CDR1 LGHNA, CDR2 YNFKEQ. The V and J ends lost 3 bases and 3 bases, in that order; junction bases with no gene match: 7. DNA of the CDR3: TGTGCCAGCAGCCACGGGACTAGAGGCCTCTACGAGCAGTACTTC. This encodes CASSHGTRGLYEQYF.

The chain couples TRBV5-4 to TRBJ2-1, with D perhaps matching TRBD1 (6 bases). Germline V lookup: CDR1 SGHNT, CDR2 YYREEE (reference sequence). The CDR3 runs 15 residues. The V and J ends lost 1 base and 4 bases respectively, with 12 bases between them. CDR3 sequence (DNA): TGTGCCAGCAGCTTGCGCGCAGGGGAGTACAATGAGCAGTTCTTC. Its protein is CASSLRAGEYNEQFF.

V usage is TRBV14 and J usage is TRBJ2-7; D possibly corresponds to TRBD1 (5 bases). The germline gives CDR1 SGHDN, CDR2 FVKESK. V shed 0 bases and J shed 6 bases, with 12 bases lying between them. CDR3 length equals 14 residues. The CDR3 here is CASSQDSVGREQYF. In DNA form, the CDR3 reads TGTGCCAGCAGCCAAGATTCAGTGGGGCGCGAGCAGTACTTC.

This clone was detected only a few times. The chain's CDR3 is CASTSGTGGVETQYF. The CDR3 DNA reads TGTGCCAGCACGTCCGGGACAGGGGGCGTCGAGACCCAGTACTTC. The chain has TRBV27 and TRBJ2-5, with 12 bases that match TRBD1. Germline CDR1 and CDR2: MNHEY and SMNVEV (reference sequence). J lost 5 bases, V lost 7 bases, and 8 bases had no gene match. The CDR3 loop spans 15 amino acids.

The rearrangement uses TRBV19 and TRBJ1-1; TRBD1 might be the D (6 bases). CDR1 is LNHDA and CDR2 is SQIVND in the germline V gene (reference sequence). The CDR3 totals 15 residues. V was clipped by 6 bases and J by 1 base, with 15 bases between them. The CDR3 spells CASRYAGATNTEAFF. DNA for the CDR3: TGTGCCAGTAGGTACGCAGGGGCGACGAACACTGAAGCTTTCTTT. Filled out from reference TRBV19 and TRBJ1-1, the complete variable domain reads DGGITQSPKYLFRKEGQNVTLSCEQNLNHDAMYWYRQDPGQGLRLIYYSQIVNDFQKGDIAEGYSVSREKKESFPLTVTSAQKNPTAFYLCASRYAGATNTEAFFGQGTRLTVV.